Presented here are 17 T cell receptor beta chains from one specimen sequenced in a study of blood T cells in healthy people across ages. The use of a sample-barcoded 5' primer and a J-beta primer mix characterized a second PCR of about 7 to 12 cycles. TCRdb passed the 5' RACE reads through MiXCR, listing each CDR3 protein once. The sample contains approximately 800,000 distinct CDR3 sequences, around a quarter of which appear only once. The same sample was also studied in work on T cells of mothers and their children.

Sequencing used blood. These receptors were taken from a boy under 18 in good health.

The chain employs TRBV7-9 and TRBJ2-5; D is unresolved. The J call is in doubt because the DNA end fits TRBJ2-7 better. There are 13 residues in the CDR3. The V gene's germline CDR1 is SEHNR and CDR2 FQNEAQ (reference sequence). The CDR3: CASSWVSTYEQYF. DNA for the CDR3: TGTGCCAGCAGCTGGGTATCTACCTACGAGCAGTACTTC.

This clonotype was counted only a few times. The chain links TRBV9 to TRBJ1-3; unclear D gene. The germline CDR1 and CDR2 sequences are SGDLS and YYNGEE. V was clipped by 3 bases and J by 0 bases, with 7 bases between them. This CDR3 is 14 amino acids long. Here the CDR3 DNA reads TGTGCCAGCAGCGGTGGGGACTCTGGAAACACCATATATTTT. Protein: CASSGGDSGNTIYF.

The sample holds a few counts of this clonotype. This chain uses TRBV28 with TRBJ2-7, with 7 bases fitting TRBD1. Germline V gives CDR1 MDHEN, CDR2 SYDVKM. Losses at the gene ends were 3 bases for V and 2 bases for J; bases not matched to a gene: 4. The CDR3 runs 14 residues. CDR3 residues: CASSFQGETYEQYF. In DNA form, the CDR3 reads TGTGCCAGCAGTTTCCAGGGGGAGACCTACGAGCAGTACTTC.

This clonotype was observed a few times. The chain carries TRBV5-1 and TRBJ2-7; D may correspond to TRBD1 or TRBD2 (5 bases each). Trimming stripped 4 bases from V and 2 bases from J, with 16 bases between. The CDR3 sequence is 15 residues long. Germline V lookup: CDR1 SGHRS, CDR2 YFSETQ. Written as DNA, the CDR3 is TGCGCCAGCAGCAGAACCCGGGACCCTACCTACGAGCAGTACTTC. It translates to CASSRTRDPTYEQYF.

This CDR3 is CASSLASGRQSAQYF. CDR3 in DNA: TGTGCCAGCAGCTTAGCTAGCGGGAGGCAGTCGGCGCAGTATTTT. The chain is built from TRBV7-2 and TRBJ2-3, with 10 bases lining up with TRBD2. This CDR3 has 15 amino acids. The ends lost 0 bases at V and 10 bases at J; junction bases unmatched: 7. CDR1 is SGHTA, CDR2 FQGNSA, per germline.

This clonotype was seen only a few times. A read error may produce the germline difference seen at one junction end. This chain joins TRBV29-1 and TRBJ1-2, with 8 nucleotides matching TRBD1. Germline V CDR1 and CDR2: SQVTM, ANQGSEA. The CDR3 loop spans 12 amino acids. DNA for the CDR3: TGCAGCGCCAAGACAGGGGACTATGGCTACGCCTTC. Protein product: CSAKTGDYGYAF. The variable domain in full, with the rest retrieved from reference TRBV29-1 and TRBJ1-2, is SAVISQKPSRDICQRGTSLTIQCQVDSQVTMMFWYRQQPGQSLTLIATANQGSEATYESGFVIDKFPISRPNLTFSTLTVSNMSPEDSSIYLCSAKTGDYGYAFGSGTRLTVV.

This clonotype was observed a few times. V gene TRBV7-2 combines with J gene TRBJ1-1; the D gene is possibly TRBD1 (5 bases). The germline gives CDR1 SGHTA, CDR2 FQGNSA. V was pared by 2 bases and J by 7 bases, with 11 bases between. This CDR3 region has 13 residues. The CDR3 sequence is CASSLSLGLEAFF. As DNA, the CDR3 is TGTGCCAGCAGCTTAAGTCTGGGGCTTGAAGCTTTCTTT.

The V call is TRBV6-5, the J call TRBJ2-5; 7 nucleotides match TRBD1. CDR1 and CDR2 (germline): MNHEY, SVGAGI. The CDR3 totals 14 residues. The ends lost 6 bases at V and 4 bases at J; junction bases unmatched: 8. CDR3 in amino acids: CASSYVGQLETQYF. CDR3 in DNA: TGTGCCAGCAGCTACGTGGGACAGTTAGAGACCCAGTACTTC.

CDR3 sequence: CASKKAYGYTF. The CDR3 nucleotides are TGTGCCAGCAAAAAGGCGTATGGCTACACCTTC. The gene calls are TRBV28 and TRBJ1-2; the D is unclear. The V end was cut by 7 bases, the J end by 5 bases, with 8 bases between. The CDR3 totals 11 residues. The germline gives CDR1 MDHEN, CDR2 SYDVKM.

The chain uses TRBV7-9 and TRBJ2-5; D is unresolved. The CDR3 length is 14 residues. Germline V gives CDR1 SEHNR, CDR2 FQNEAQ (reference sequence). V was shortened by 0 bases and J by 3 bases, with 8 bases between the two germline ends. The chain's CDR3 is CASSLAQPEETQYF. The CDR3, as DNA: TGTGCCAGCAGCTTAGCACAGCCCGAAGAGACCCAGTACTTC.

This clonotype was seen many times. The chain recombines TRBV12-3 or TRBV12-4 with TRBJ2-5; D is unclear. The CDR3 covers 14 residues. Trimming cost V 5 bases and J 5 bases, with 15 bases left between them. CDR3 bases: TGTGCCAGCAGTGACTCGGACGGCGAGGAGACCCAGTACTTC. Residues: CASSDSDGEETQYF.

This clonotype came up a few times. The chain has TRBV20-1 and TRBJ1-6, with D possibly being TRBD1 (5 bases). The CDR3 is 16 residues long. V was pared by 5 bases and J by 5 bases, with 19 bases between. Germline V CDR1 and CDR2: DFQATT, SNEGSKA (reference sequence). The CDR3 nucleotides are TGCAGTGCTCACCCCCCCGCACGGGGGGATAATTCACCCCTCCACTTT. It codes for CSAHPPARGDNSPLHF.

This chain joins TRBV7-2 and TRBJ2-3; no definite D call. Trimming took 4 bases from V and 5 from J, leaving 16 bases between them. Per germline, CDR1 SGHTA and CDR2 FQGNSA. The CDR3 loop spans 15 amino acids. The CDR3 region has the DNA TGTGCCAGCAGCTACAGAGGCCGGGCGTTAGATACGCAGTATTTT. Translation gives CASSYRGRALDTQYF.

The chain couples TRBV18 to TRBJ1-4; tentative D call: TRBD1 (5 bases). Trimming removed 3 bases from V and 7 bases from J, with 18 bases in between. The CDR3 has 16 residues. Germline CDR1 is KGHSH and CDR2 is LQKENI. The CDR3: CASSPASGDLSEKLFF. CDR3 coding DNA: TGTGCCAGCTCACCGGCCTCGGGGGATCTGAGTGAAAAACTGTTTTTT.

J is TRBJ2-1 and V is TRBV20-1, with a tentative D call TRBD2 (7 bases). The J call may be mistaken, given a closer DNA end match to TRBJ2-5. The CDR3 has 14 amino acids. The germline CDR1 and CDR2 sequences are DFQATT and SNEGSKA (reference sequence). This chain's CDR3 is CSARVRGAREAQYF. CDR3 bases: TGCAGTGCTAGAGTACGGGGGGCAAGGGAGGCCCAGTACTTC.

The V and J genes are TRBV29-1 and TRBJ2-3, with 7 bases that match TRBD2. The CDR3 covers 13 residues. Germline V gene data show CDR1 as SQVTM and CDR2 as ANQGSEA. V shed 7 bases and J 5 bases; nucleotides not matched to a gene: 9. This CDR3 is CSAQGGFGDTQYF. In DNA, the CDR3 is TGCAGCGCCCAGGGAGGGTTTGGAGATACGCAGTATTTT.

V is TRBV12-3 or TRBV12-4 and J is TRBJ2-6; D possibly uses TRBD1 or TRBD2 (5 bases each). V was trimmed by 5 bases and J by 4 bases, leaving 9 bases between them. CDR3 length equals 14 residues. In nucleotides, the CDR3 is TGTGCCAGCAGTATAGGGACCGGGGCCAACGTCCTGACTTTC. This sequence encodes CASSIGTGANVLTF.